Presented here are 12 T cell receptor beta chains from one specimen sequenced in a study of beta chain features in type 1 diabetes. Study outcomes and limitations: All four CD4+ subsets of Type 1 diabetes patients contained TCRB CDR3s that were moderately but significantly shorter.

Their antigen targets remain unknown. The authors reverse transcribed all of the isolated RNA, so sequencing captured expressed TCRB transcripts. The data were produced by immunoSEQ multiplex PCR, yet TCRdb's version contains in-frame clones alone and is incomplete. The repertoire has 250,000 to 350,000 clones, 15% of them found once; the top ten carry less than 0.02%. The sequenced sample consisted of naive CD4+ T cells from blood. Receptors originate from a man between 18 and 29 years old with type 1 diabetes.

This clone has a handful of counts. This chain connects TRBV5-5 to TRBJ2-7; D ambiguous. Germline values: CDR1 SGHKS, CDR2 YYEKEE (reference sequence). Trimming took 4 bases from V and 0 from J, leaving 11 bases between them. This CDR3 has 14 residues. Written as DNA, the CDR3 is TGTGCCAGCAGCCTCAGCGTCTACTCCTACGAGCAGTACTTC. Its translation: CASSLSVYSYEQYF.

This clone came up a few times. V gene TRBV9 combines with J gene TRBJ2-2, with 7 bases matching TRBD1. The germline gives CDR1 SGDLS, CDR2 YYNGEE. With 6 bases clipped from V and 1 base from J, the junction kept 6 bases outside the gene matches. CDR3 size: 15 residues. This chain's CDR3 is CASTVGTVNTGELFF. CDR3 DNA: TGTGCCAGCACGGTTGGGACAGTGAACACCGGGGAGCTGTTTTTT.

This chain links TRBV30 with TRBJ2-1; no clear D gene. The ends were cut back, 0 bases at V and 8 bases at J, with 5 bases in the middle. Germline V gene data show CDR1 as GTSNPN and CDR2 as SVGIG (reference sequence). The CDR3 covers 11 residues. CDR3 region: CAWSVFDEQFF. CDR3 in DNA: TGTGCCTGGAGTGTATTCGATGAGCAGTTCTTC.

This clone was seen a handful of times. The V and J genes are TRBV5-6 and TRBJ2-3; 7 nucleotides match TRBD1. The CDR3 runs to 14 residues. The V gene's germline CDR1 is SGHDT and CDR2 YYEEEE. With 4 bases clipped from V and 1 base from J, the junction kept 3 bases outside the gene matches. The CDR3 spells CASSAGTGTDTQYF. CDR3 nucleotide sequence: TGTGCCAGCAGCGCAGGGACAGGCACAGATACGCAGTATTTT.

The chain combines TRBV5-4 with TRBJ2-3, with 10 bases lining up with TRBD2. The junction had 7 bases not matched to a gene; V was cut back by 4 bases and J by 5 bases. The CDR3 has 15 residues. CDR1 SGHNT and CDR2 YYREEE come from the germline V gene (reference sequence). DNA of the CDR3: TGTGCCAGCAGCCCAAGCGGGAGGGCCGGAGATACGCAGTATTTT. Protein product: CASSPSGRAGDTQYF.

In this sample, this clone turned up a few times. The chain is built from TRBV19 and TRBJ1-5; D possibly corresponds to TRBD1 (5 bases). V lost 7 bases to trimming and J lost 2 bases, with 18 bases between them. This CDR3 has 16 residues. CDR1 and CDR2 from the germline V gene are LNHDA and SQIVND (reference sequence). The CDR3 DNA reads TGTGCCAGTACCGCCGGACGGCAGGGTGGCAATCAGCCCCAGCATTTT. Amino acid sequence: CASTAGRQGGNQPQHF.

J is TRBJ2-7 and V is TRBV5-1; no clear D. In germline, CDR1 is SGHRS, CDR2 YFSETQ. V was shortened by 4 bases and J by 1 base, with 12 bases between the two germline ends. There are 14 residues in the CDR3. The CDR3, as DNA: TGCGCCAGCAGCGGGCCCTACTCATCCTACGAGCAGTACTTC. It codes for CASSGPYSSYEQYF.

The rearrangement uses TRBV29-1 and TRBJ1-2; D not resolved. This CDR3 contains 13 residues. Trimming stripped 6 bases from V and 1 base from J, with 12 bases between. The germline V gene encodes CDR1 SQVTM and CDR2 ANQGSEA. The CDR3 spells CSVAQTVNYGYTF. The DNA for the CDR3 is TGCAGCGTAGCACAAACAGTTAACTATGGCTACACCTTC.

This clone was counted a few times. The chain recombines TRBV7-8 with TRBJ2-2, with D possibly TRBD1 on 6 matching bases. Trimming took 4 bases from V and 4 from J, leaving 10 bases between them. CDR3 length: 14 residues. Germline V lookup: CDR1 SGHVS, CDR2 FQNEAQ. Here the CDR3 DNA reads TGTGCCAGCAGCTCAAGCAGGGGCACCGGGGAGCTGTTTTTT. This sequence encodes CASSSSRGTGELFF.

There are a few counts of this clone. This sequence joins TRBV19 and TRBJ2-3; D possibly corresponds to TRBD2 (6 bases). V was cut by 6 bases and J by 6 bases, with 22 bases left in between. CDR3 size: 16 residues. The V gene's germline CDR1 is LNHDA and CDR2 SQIVND (reference sequence). CDR3 loop: CASRRLPAAGLDTQYF. CDR3 sequence (DNA): TGTGCCAGTAGGCGACTTCCCGCCGCGGGGTTGGATACGCAGTATTTT.

This clone occurred a few times. The V and J genes are TRBV5-1 and TRBJ2-7; perhaps TRBD1 as D (6 bases). Trimming shortened V by 4 bases and J by 5 bases, and 16 bases separated the two germline ends. The CDR3 runs to 14 residues. From germline, CDR1 is SGHRS and CDR2 YFSETQ. The CDR3 spells CASSQQAGANEQYF. CDR3 sequence (DNA): TGCGCCAGCAGCCAACAGGCAGGGGCAAACGAGCAGTACTTC.

The V and J genes are TRBV9 and TRBJ2-7; D is unresolved. The CDR3 extends over 15 amino acids. Trimming pared 0 bases from V and 2 bases from J, leaving 12 bases between. Per the germline V gene, CDR1 is SGDLS and CDR2 is YYNGEE. CDR3 DNA: TGTGCCAGCAGCGTAGACTCCTCTAACCCCTACGAGCAGTACTTC. Its protein is CASSVDSSNPYEQYF.